This record concerns one TCR beta chain sequence. This entry is derived from a study of shared clonotypes between healthy human individuals. For the study at large: CD4 naive cells filled three plates per donor, CD4 memory three, CD8 naive two and CD8 memory one.

Trimming cost V 2 bases and J 6 bases, with 11 bases left between them. Germline values: CDR1 GTSNPN, CDR2 SVGIG (reference sequence). This CDR3 comprises 12 residues. Sequencing was performed with immunoSEQ multiplex PCR; in TCRdb, only in-frame clones are kept and a portion is missing. The data show roughly 2 million clones, 90% to 96% seen once. The rearrangement joins TRBV30 to TRBJ2-7, with D tentatively TRBD1 or TRBD2 (6 bases each). The receptor was isolated from a young man in good health. Sequencing input: naive CD4+ T cells sorted from blood. Subset of the sample: CD45RA+ positively selected. The CDR3 spells CAWSTGRGEQYF. CDR3 nucleotide sequence: TGTGCCTGGAGTACAGGGCGGGGCGAGCAGTACTTC.